The entry below describes one TCR beta chain. Its target is not known. The library protocol tagged individual cDNA molecules with unique molecular identifiers. A single record per CDR3 protein comes from TCRdb applying MiXCR to the 5' RACE reads. The profile shows under 50,000 distinct CDR3 sequences, 4% to 5% of them singletons. The CDR3 length is 13 residues. Trimming cost V 6 bases and J 1 base, with 6 bases left between them. In germline, CDR1 is ENHRY, CDR2 SYGVKD. The data were obtained in a study of early T cells in non-severe SARS-CoV-2 infection. Study as a whole: It was bulk RNA from unsorted whole blood that was sequenced, and the chains were unpaired.

Study observations and caveats: Comparison of clonotypes with VDJdb favored anti-spike CD8 responses while missing private and CD4 specificities.

The gene calls are TRBV10-3 and TRBJ2-2, with D hard to call. What was sequenced was whole blood. The sequence was collected from an adult who was a healthcare worker with PCR-confirmed SARS-CoV-2 infection or an uninfected control (not recorded which). The CDR3 loop is CAISGMNTGELFF. The DNA for the CDR3 is TGTGCCATCAGCGGTATGAACACCGGGGAGCTGTTTTTT.